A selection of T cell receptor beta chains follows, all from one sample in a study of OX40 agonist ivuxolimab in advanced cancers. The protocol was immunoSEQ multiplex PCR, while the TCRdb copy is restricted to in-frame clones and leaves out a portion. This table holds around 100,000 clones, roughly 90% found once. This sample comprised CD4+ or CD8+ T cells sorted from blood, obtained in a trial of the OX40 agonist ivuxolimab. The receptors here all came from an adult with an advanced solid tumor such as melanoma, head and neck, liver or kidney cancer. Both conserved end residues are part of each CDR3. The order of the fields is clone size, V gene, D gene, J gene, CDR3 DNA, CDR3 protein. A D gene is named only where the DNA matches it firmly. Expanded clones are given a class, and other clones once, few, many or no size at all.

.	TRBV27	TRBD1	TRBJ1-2	TGTGCCAGCAGCCCCCTCGGACAGGACACTACCAGATACTATGGCTACACCTTC	CASSPLGQDTTRYYGYTF
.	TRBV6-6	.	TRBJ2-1	TGTGCCAGCAGTTACTCTCGGTCTGCCAACAATGAGCAGTTCTTC	CASSYSRSANNEQFF
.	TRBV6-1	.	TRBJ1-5	TGTGCCAGCTCAGGCGGCCATCAGCCCCAGCATTTT	CASSGGHQPQHF
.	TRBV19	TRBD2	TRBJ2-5	TGTGCCAGTAGCTTCAGAGCGGGACTAGCGGGGGGGCACGGTGAGACCCAGTACTTC	CASSFRAGLAGGHGETQYF
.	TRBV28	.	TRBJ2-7	TGTGCCAGCAGTTTATCCTGGCAGGGTGCGGGGGAGCAGTACTTC	CASSLSWQGAGEQYF
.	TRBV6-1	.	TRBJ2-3	TGTGCCAGCAGTGAATGGAGTAGTACGCAGTATTTT	CASSEWSSTQYF
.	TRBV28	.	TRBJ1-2	TGTGCCAGCAGCTCGTTGATAGGGGCGGCCTATGGCTACACCTTC	CASSSLIGAAYGYTF
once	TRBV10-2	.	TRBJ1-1	TGCGCCAGTACCCTCAGGGCGAACACTGAAGCTTTCTTT	CASTLRANTEAFF
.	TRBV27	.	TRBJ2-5	TGTGCCAGCAGTTTGGGGGTTTCAAATTCGGAGACCCAGTACTTC	CASSLGVSNSETQYF
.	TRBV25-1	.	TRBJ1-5	TGTGCCAGCAGTGCACAGGGCTTTGGGCAGCCCCAGCATTTT	CASSAQGFGQPQHF
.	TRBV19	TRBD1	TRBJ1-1	TGTGCCAGTACCCCAAGACGGGACAGGAGGAACACTGAAGCTTTCTTT	CASTPRRDRRNTEAFF
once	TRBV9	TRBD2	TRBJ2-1	TGTGCCAGCAGCGCAGAGCTCGCCGGGACTAGCCTTATTCCTTCTAGTCATGAGCAGTTCTTC	CASSAELAGTSLIPSSHEQFF
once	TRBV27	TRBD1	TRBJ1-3	TGTGCCAGCAGTCCGGGGACAGGAAATGGAAACACCATATATTTT	CASSPGTGNGNTIYF
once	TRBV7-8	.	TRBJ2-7	TGTGCCAGCAGCAGCCGACAAGGCGTAAACTTC	CASSSRQGVNF
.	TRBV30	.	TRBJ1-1	TGTGCCTGGAGTCGACGGGAAACTGAAGCTTTCTTT	CAWSRRETEAFF
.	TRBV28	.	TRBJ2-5	TGTGCCAGCATCCCAGCCCGGGTTTTTCAAGAGACCCAGTACTTC	CASIPARVFQETQYF
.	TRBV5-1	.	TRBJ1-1	TGCGCCAGCAGCTTGGTTGGGGGTATGAACACTGAAGCTTTCTTT	CASSLVGGMNTEAFF
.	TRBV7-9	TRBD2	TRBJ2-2	TGTGCCAGCAGCTTCTCGGCGGGAGCCACCGGGGAGCTGTTTTTT	CASSFSAGATGELFF
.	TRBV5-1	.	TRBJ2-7	TGCGCCAGCAGCCAGGAACTGACTGTCGAGCAGTACTTC	CASSQELTVEQYF
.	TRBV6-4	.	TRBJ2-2	TGTGCCAGCAGCGATCACTGGAACACCGGGGAGCTGTTTTTT	CASSDHWNTGELFF
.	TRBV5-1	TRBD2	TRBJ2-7	TGCGCCAGCAGCTTGGGGGCCCCGACTAGCAGCGAGCAGTACTTC	CASSLGAPTSSEQYF
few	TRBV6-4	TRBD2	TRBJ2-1	TGTGCCAGCAGTGGTATTGGACTAGCGCATGCCAATGAGCAGTTCTTC	CASSGIGLAHANEQFF
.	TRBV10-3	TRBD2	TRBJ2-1	TGTGCCATCTGGAGCGGGAGTAAAAATGAGCAGTTCTTC	CAIWSGSKNEQFF
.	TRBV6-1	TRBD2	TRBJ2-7	TGTGCCAGCAGGGGAACTAGCGGGGTCTCCTACGAGCAGTACTTC	CASRGTSGVSYEQYF
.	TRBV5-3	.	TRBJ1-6	TGTGCCAGCAGCCCCGGGTCGGCGGGGAATTCACCCCTCCACTTT	CASSPGSAGNSPLHF
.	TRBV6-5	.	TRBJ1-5	TGTGCCAGCAGTTACGCCCCTGGGAAGCCCCAGCATTTT	CASSYAPGKPQHF